This T cell receptor beta chain was sequenced in a study of technical replicates of blood from a handful of donors. The germline CDR1 and CDR2 sequences are WSHSY and SAAADI. V gave up 1 base and J gave up 12 bases, with 10 bases separating them. The CDR3 sequence is 13 residues long. Some clones are missing from TCRdb's copy, which holds only in-frame ones; the method was immunoSEQ multiplex PCR. The sample consists of tens of thousands of clones, 95% of them appearing once. V gene TRBV10-2 combines with J gene TRBJ1-6; D call uncertain. The receptor's source is a human donor in good health. Sequenced material: T cells isolated from PBMCs. CDR3 in amino acids: CASSEFQVEPLHF. The CDR3 DNA reads TGCGCCAGCAGTGAGTTTCAGGTGGAACCCCTCCACTTT.